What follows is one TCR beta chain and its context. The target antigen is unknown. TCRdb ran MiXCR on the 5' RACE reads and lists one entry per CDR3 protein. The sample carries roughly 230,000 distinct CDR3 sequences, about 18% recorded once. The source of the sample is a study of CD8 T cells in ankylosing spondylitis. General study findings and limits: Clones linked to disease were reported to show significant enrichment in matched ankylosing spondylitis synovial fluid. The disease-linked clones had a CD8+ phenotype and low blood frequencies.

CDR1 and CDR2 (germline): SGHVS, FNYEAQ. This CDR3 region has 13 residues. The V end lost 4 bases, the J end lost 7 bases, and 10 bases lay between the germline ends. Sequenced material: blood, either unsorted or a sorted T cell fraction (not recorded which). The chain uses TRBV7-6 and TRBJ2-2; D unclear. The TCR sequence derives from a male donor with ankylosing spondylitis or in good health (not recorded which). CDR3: CASSSGPHGELFF. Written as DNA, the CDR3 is TGTGCCAGCAGCTCCGGACCCCACGGGGAGCTGTTTTTT.